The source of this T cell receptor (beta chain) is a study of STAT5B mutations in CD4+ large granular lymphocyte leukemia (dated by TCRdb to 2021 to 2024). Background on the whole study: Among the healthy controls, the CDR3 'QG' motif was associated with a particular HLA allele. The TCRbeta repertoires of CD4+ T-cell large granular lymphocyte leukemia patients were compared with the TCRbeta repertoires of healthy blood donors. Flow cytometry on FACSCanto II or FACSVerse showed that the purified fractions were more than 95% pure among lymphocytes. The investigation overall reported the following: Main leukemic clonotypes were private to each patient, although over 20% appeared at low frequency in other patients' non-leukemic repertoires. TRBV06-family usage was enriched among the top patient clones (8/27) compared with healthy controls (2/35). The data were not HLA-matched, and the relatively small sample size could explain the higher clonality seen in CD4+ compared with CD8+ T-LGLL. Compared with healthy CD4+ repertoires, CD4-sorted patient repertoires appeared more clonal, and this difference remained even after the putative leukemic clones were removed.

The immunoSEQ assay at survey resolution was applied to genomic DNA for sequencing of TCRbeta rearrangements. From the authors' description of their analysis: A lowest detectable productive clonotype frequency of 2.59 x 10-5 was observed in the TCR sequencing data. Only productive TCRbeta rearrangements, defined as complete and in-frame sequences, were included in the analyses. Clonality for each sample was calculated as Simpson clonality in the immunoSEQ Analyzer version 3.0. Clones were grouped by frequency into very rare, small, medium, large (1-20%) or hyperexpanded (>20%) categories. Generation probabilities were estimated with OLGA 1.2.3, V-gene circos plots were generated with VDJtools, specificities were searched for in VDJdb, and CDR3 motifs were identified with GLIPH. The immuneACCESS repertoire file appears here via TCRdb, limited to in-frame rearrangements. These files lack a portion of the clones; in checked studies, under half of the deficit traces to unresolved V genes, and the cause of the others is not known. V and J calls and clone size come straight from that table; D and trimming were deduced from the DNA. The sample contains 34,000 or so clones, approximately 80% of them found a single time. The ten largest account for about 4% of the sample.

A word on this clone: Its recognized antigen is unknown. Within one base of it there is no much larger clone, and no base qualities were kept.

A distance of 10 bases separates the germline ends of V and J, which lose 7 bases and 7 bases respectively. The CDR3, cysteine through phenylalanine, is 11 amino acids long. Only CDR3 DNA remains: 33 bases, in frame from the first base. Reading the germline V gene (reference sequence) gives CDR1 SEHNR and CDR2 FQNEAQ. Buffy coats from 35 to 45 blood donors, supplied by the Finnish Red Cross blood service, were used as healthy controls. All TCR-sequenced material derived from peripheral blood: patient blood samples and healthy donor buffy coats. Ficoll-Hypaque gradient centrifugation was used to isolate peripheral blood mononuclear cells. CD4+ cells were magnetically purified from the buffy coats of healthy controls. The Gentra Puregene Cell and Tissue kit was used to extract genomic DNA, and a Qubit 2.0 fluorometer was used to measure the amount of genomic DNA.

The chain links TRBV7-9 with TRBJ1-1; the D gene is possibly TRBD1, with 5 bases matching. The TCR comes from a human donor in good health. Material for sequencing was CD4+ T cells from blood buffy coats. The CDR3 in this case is CASTRRGEAFF. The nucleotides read TGTGCCAGCACCAGAAGGGGTGAAGCTTTCTTT.